This entry describes one T cell receptor (beta chain). What it binds is unknown. The data derive from a study of T cell responses to AZD1222 COVID-19 vaccine. Notes on the study in general: Repertoire samples came only from after the peak T cell response. Among spike-specific TCRs, nearly half reportedly target unmutated variant regions.

Clones were sequenced by immunoSEQ multiplex PCR, and TCRdb holds only the in-frame ones, with some missing. Of tens of thousands of clones in the sample, roughly nine tenths were seen once. V lost 7 bases, J lost 1 base, and 11 bases lay in between. This CDR3 has 15 residues. Germline-derived CDR1 and CDR2 are LNHDA and SQIVND (reference sequence). J is TRBJ1-6 and V is TRBV19; D uncertain. The source is an adult in good health. Source: peripheral blood, taken on day 0 of MenACWY control vaccination. CDR3 DNA sequence: TGTGCCAGTAAAGGACGGGAGTCCTATAATTCACCCCTCCACTTT. It yields the protein CASKGRESYNSPLHF. The whole variable domain, filled in from reference TRBV19 and TRBJ1-6, reads DGGITQSPKYLFRKEGQNVTLSCEQNLNHDAMYWYRQDPGQGLRLIYYSQIVNDFQKGDIAEGYSVSREKKESFPLTVTSAQKNPTAFYLCASKGRESYNSPLHFGNGTRLTVT.